This entry describes one T cell receptor beta chain. What it binds is unknown. This CDR3 comprises 15 residues. CDR1 and CDR2 (germline): MDHEN, SYDVKM. V lost 5 bases, J lost 7 bases, and 8 bases stayed unmatched. This entry is derived from a study of cytomegalovirus exposure and HLA in healthy donors. Study results and limitations: Immune exposure information comprised only CMV serostatus.

The PCR made use of 60 Vbeta and 13 Jbeta primers. The assay was immunoSEQ multiplex PCR, and TCRdb's table has in-frame clones only and misses some. The table has fewer than 250,000 clones, more than 75% seen once. The chain is built from TRBV28 and TRBJ2-2; 9 positions match TRBD1. The TCR comes from a male donor in good health and CMV-seropositive. The sequenced material came from PBMCs. The CDR3, as DNA: TGTGCCAGCAGTGTCATGGGACAGGGATTCGGGGAGCTGTTTTTT. Translated, it gives CASSVMGQGFGELFF.